This T cell receptor beta chain comes out of a study of blood T cell repertoires in COVID-19. About the study: Acute-phase and convalescent COVID-19 samples originated in the United States, Italy and Spain. Sources were T cells, B-cell-depleted T cells, or PBMCs; the material itself was cDNA or gDNA.

Losses at the gene ends were 1 base for V and 4 bases for J; bases not matched to a gene: 7. The CDR3 loop spans 17 amino acids. The germline CDR1 and CDR2 sequences are SEHNR and FQNEAQ (reference sequence). In Seattle, patients joined the study during active infection and were tracked longitudinally. In the original processing: For nucleated cells, counts were estimated from reference gene primer amplification. Method: immunoSEQ multiplex PCR; TCRdb's copy keeps in-frame clones and lacks some. That table is the source of V, J and clone size, and D and trimming were worked out from the DNA. The sample records 350,000 or so clones, roughly 90% being singletons.

The specimen was peripheral blood. The genes are TRBV7-9 and TRBJ1-6, with 7 bases aligning to TRBD1. This receptor was taken from a woman aged 55 to 70 with COVID-19, enrolled during active disease. CDR3 amino acids: CASSLVTPGQYNSPLHF. Written as DNA, the CDR3 is TGTGCCAGCAGCTTAGTAACCCCGGGACAGTATAATTCACCCCTCCACTTT.